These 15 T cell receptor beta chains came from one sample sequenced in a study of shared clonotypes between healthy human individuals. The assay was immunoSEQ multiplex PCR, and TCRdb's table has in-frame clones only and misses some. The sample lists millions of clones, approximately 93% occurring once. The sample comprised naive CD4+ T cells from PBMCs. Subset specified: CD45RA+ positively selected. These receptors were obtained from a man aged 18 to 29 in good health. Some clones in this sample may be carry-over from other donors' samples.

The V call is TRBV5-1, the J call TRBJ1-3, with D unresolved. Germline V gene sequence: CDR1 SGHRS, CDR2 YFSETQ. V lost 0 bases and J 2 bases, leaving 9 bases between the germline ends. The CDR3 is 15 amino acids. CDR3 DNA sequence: TGCGCCAGCAGCTTGGCTTCACCTACTGGAAACACCATATATTTT. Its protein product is CASSLASPTGNTIYF.

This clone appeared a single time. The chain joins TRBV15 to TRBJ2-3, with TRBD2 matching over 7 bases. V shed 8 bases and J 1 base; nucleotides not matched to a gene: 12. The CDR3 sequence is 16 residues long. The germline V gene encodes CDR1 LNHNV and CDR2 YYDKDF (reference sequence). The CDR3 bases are TGTGCCACCTCGCCCGGGGGGAGGGGAGGCACAGATACGCAGTATTTT. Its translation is CATSPGGRGGTDTQYF.

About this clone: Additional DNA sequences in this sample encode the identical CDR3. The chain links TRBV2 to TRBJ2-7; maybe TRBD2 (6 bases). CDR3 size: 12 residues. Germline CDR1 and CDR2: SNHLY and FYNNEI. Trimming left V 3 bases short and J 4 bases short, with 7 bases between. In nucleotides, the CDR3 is TGTGCCAGCAGTGAGGAGGGGTACGAGCAGTACTTC. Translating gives CASSEEGYEQYF.

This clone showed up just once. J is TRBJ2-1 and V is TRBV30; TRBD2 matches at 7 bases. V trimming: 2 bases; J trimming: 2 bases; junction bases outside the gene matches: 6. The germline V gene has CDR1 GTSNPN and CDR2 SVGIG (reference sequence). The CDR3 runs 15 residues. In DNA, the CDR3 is TGTGCCTGGAGTACCTTAGCGGGTGCCTACAATGAGCAGTTCTTC. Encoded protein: CAWSTLAGAYNEQFF.

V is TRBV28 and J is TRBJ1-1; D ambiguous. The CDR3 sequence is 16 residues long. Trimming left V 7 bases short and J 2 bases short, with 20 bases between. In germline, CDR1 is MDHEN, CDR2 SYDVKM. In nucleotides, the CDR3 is TGTGCCAGCACTGATGCGGGATCCCGGTTTAACACTGAAGCTTTCTTT. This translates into CASTDAGSRFNTEAFF. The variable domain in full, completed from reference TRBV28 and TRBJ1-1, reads DVKVTQSSRYLVKRTGEKVFLECVQDMDHENMFWYRQDPGLGLRLIYFSYDVKMKEKGDIPEGYSVSREKKERFSLILESASTNQTSMYLCASTDAGSRFNTEAFFGQGTRLTVV.

CDR3 sequence reads: CASSEQTNTEAFF. In DNA, the CDR3 is TGTGCCAGCAGCGAGCAGACGAACACTGAAGCTTTCTTT. The rearrangement joins TRBV2 to TRBJ1-1; D ambiguous. Trimming removed 6 bases from V and 1 base from J, with 9 bases in between. The CDR3 contains 13 residues. Germline assignment: CDR1 SNHLY and CDR2 FYNNEI.

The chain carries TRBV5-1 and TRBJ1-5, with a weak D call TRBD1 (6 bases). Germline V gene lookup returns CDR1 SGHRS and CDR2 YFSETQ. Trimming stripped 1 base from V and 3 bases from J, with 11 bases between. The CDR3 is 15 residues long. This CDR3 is CASSLRQANNQPQHF. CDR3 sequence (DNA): TGCGCCAGCAGCTTGAGACAGGCTAACAATCAGCCCCAGCATTTT. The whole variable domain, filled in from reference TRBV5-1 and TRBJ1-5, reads KAGVTQTPRYLIKTRGQQVTLSCSPISGHRSVSWYQQTPGQGLQFLFEYFSETQRNKGNFPGRFSGRQFSNSRSEMNVSTLELGDSALYLCASSLRQANNQPQHFGDGTRLSIL.

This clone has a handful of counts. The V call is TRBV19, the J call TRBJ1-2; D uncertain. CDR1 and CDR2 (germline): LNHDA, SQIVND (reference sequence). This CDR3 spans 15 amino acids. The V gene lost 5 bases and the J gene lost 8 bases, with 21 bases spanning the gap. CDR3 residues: CASSARHGGRIGYTF. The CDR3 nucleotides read TGTGCCAGTAGTGCCCGACACGGAGGTCGCATAGGCTACACCTTC.

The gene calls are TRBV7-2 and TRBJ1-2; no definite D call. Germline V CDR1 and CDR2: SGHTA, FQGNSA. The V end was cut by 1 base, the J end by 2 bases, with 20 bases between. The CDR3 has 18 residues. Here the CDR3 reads CASSLGTFLRTSNYGYTF. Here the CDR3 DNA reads TGTGCCAGCAGCTTAGGGACTTTCCTTCGCACCAGCAACTATGGCTACACCTTC.

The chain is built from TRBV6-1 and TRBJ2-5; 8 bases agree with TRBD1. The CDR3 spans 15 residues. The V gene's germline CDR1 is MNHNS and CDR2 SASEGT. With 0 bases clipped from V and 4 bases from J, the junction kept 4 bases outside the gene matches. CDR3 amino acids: CASSEARGLGETQYF. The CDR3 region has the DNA TGTGCCAGCAGTGAAGCCAGGGGGCTGGGAGAGACCCAGTACTTC.

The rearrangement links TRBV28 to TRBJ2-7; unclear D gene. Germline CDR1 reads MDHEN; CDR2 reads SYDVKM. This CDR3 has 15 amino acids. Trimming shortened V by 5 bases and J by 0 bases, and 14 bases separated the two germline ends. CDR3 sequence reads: CASSPFLGRSYEQYF. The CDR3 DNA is TGTGCCAGCAGTCCATTCTTGGGCCGCTCCTACGAGCAGTACTTC. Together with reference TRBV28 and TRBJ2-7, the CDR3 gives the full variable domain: DVKVTQSSRYLVKRTGEKVFLECVQDMDHENMFWYRQDPGLGLRLIYFSYDVKMKEKGDIPEGYSVSREKKERFSLILESASTNQTSMYLCASSPFLGRSYEQYFGPGTRLTVT.

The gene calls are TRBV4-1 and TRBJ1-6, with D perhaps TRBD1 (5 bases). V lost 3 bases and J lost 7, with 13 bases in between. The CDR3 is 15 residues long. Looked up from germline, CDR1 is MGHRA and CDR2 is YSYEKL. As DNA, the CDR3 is TGCGCCAGCAGCCACCCAGCGCAGGGAAATTCACCCCTCCACTTT. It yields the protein CASSHPAQGNSPLHF.

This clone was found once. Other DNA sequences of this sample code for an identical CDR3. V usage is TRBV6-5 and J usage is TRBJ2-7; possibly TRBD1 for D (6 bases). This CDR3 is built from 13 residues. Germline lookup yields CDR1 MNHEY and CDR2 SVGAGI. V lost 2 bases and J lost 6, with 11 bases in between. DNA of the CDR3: TGTGCCAGCAGTTACAGGGGGACGGGCGAGCAGTACTTC. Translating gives CASSYRGTGEQYF.

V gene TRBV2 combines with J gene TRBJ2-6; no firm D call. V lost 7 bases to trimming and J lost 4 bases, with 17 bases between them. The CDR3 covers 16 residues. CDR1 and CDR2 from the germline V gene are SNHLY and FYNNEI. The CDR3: CASIKIANPGANVLTF. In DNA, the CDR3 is TGTGCCAGCATTAAAATTGCCAACCCGGGGGCCAACGTCCTGACTTTC.

The CDR3 protein is CASSYGDKETQYF. The CDR3 DNA is TGTGCCAGCTCCTACGGGGACAAAGAGACCCAGTACTTC. The rearrangement links TRBV11-2 to TRBJ2-5, with a weak D call TRBD1 (6 bases). The CDR3 contains 13 residues. CDR1 SGHAT and CDR2 FQNNGV come from the germline V gene. Trimming stripped 8 bases from V and 3 bases from J, with 13 bases between.